The 22 T cell receptor beta chains presented below share a single source sample, sequenced in a study of identical twins. TCRdb fed the 5' RACE reads into MiXCR, producing one record per CDR3 protein. The sample holds under 20,000 distinct CDR3 sequences; around 70% are singletons and the top ten take around 6.4%. Material: memory (CD45RO+) T cells sorted from blood. Source of these receptors: a woman aged 18-35 years in good health. This table probably holds off-target reads from a library built for another chain.

This clonotype was detected a few times. The rearrangement joins TRBV10-3 to TRBJ2-5; D not resolved. V lost 3 bases and J lost 5, with 19 bases in between. CDR1 ENHRY and CDR2 SYGVKD come from the germline V gene. CDR3 length: 16 residues. CDR3 nucleotide sequence: TGTGCCATCAGTGACCCCCAACTTCCGGCACGGGAGACCCAGTACTTC. Protein sequence: CAISDPQLPARETQYF.

The gene calls are TRBV6-2 or TRBV6-3 and TRBJ2-1; D is undetermined. This CDR3 is built from 12 residues. V lost 5 bases and J 1 base, leaving 3 bases between the germline ends. Looked up from germline, CDR1 is MNHEY and CDR2 is SVGEGT. CDR3 sequence: CASSGSYNEQFF. CDR3 nucleotides: TGTGCCAGCAGTGGGTCCTACAATGAGCAGTTCTTC.

The chain employs TRBV11-2 and TRBJ2-3, with a tentative D call TRBD2 (5 bases). The germline V and J ends were trimmed by 0 bases and 2 bases, with 12 bases remaining between them. The CDR3 length is 16 residues. Germline V gene sequence: CDR1 SGHAT, CDR2 FQNNGV. Here the CDR3 DNA reads TGTGCCAGCAGCTTAGATCCAAGGCTAGCCACAGATACGCAGTATTTT. Its protein product is CASSLDPRLATDTQYF.

The CDR3 region has the DNA TGTGCCAGCAGTTTAAGTAGCGGGAGGGCCTGGAATGAGCAGTTCTTC. As protein: CASSLSSGRAWNEQFF. The V and J genes are TRBV12-3 or TRBV12-4 and TRBJ2-1; 11 nucleotides line up with TRBD2. V lost 2 bases and J lost 7; bases outside the gene matches: 7. This CDR3 has 16 residues.

This sequence joins TRBV28 and TRBJ2-5; no clear D gene. V dropped 1 base and J dropped 0 bases, with 12 bases sitting between them. Germline values: CDR1 MDHEN, CDR2 SYDVKM. The CDR3 consists of 16 residues. CDR3 bases: TGTGCCAGCAGTTTATCAAGACGATCGTACCAAGAGACCCAGTACTTC. Its protein product is CASSLSRRSYQETQYF. Full variable domain (remainder filled in from reference TRBV28 and TRBJ2-5): DVKVTQSSRYLVKRTGEKVFLECVQDMDHENMFWYRQDPGLGLRLIYFSYDVKMKEKGDIPEGYSVSREKKERFSLILESASTNQTSMYLCASSLSRRSYQETQYFGPGTRLLVL.

This chain links TRBV10-3 with TRBJ2-3; D not certain. V dropped 2 bases and J dropped 6 bases, with 9 bases sitting between them. CDR1 and CDR2 (germline): ENHRY, SYGVKD. The CDR3 totals 13 residues. CDR3 protein: CAISEPRSDTQYF. CDR3 nucleotides: TGTGCCATCAGTGAGCCACGATCGGATACGCAGTATTTT.

The chain couples TRBV20-1 to TRBJ2-5; D gene unclear. Germline V gene sequence: CDR1 DFQATT, CDR2 SNEGSKA (reference sequence). The CDR3 sequence is 14 residues long. Trimming shortened V by 0 bases and J by 2 bases, and 10 bases separated the two germline ends. CDR3 sequence (DNA): TGCAGTGCTAGAGAGGACGGAACACAAGAGACCCAGTACTTC. Amino acids: CSAREDGTQETQYF.

The chain joins TRBV5-5 to TRBJ2-1, with D unresolved. Trimming took off 1 base at V and 7 bases at J, with 6 bases between the two ends. Looked up from germline, CDR1 is SGHKS and CDR2 is YYEKEE (reference sequence). The CDR3 sequence is 12 residues long. The CDR3 region has the DNA TGTGCCAGCAGCTTGATAAGAAATGAGCAGTTCTTC. Translating gives CASSLIRNEQFF.

The J gene is TRBJ2-5, the V gene TRBV20-1; the match to TRBD1 covers 8 bases. Germline V lookup: CDR1 DFQATT, CDR2 SNEGSKA (reference sequence). The CDR3 runs to 15 residues. With 6 bases clipped from V and 3 bases from J, the junction kept 12 bases outside the gene matches. CDR3 residues: CSAARKDRVKETQYF. The CDR3 region has the DNA TGCAGTGCCGCTAGGAAGGACAGGGTTAAAGAGACCCAGTACTTC.

This clonotype appeared a few times. The chain is built from TRBV7-9 and TRBJ2-3, with D possibly TRBD2 on 6 matching bases. Trimming left V 5 bases short and J 3 bases short, with 12 bases between. Germline V gives CDR1 SEHNR, CDR2 FQNEAQ (reference sequence). CDR3 length: 14 residues. This chain's CDR3 is CASSRDGGTDTQYF. CDR3 DNA sequence: TGTGCCAGCAGCCGGGACGGAGGGACAGATACGCAGTATTTT.

The rearrangement uses TRBV11-2 and TRBJ2-7; D not resolved. Between the trimmed V and J ends, which lost 0 bases and 1 base, there was a span of 10 bases. Looked up from germline, CDR1 is SGHAT and CDR2 is FQNNGV. There are 15 residues in the CDR3. The CDR3: CASSLDMVGSYEQYF. The CDR3 DNA follows: TGTGCCAGCAGCTTAGATATGGTGGGGTCCTACGAGCAGTACTTC. The full variable domain, rest sourced from reference TRBV11-2 and TRBJ2-7, is EAGVAQSPRYKIIEKRQSVAFWCNPISGHATLYWYQQILGQGPKLLIQFQNNGVVDDSQLPKDRFSAERLKGVDSTLKIQPAKLEDSAVYLCASSLDMVGSYEQYFGPGTRLTVT.

This chain links TRBV7-2 with TRBJ2-3; no reliable D call. The CDR3 covers 11 residues. Trimming cost V 3 bases and J 4 bases, with 2 bases left between them. Germline V gives CDR1 SGHTA, CDR2 FQGNSA. CDR3 bases: TGTGCCAGCAGCTTGGCAGATACGCAGTATTTT. Its translation: CASSLADTQYF.

The rearrangement joins TRBV29-1 to TRBJ2-1; 9 bases fit TRBD2. CDR1 and CDR2 (germline): SQVTM, ANQGSEA. Unmatched junction bases numbered 11, after V lost 4 bases and J lost 7 bases. The CDR3 runs to 15 residues. DNA for the CDR3: TGCAGCGTTGGGGAACGGCGGGAGGGCCTAAATGAGCAGTTCTTC. Residues: CSVGERREGLNEQFF.

The chain couples TRBV10-3 to TRBJ2-3; D is unresolved. CDR1 and CDR2 from the germline V gene are ENHRY and SYGVKD. This CDR3 is built from 13 residues. The V end was cut by 2 bases, the J end by 2 bases, with 5 bases between. CDR3 sequence reads: CAISERITDTQYF. As DNA, the CDR3 is TGTGCCATCAGTGAGAGGATCACAGATACGCAGTATTTT.

The table lists this clonotype with a few counts. This chain links TRBV6-2 or TRBV6-3 with TRBJ1-1; unclear D gene. CDR1 and CDR2 (germline): MNHEY, SVGEGT. V lost 2 bases and J lost 1, with 5 bases in between. The CDR3 loop spans 13 amino acids. CDR3 amino acids: CASSYASNTEAFF. The CDR3 DNA sequence: TGTGCCAGCAGTTACGCGTCGAACACTGAAGCTTTCTTT.

A few counts support this clonotype. The chain combines TRBV2 with TRBJ2-1; D possibly corresponds to TRBD2 (5 bases). CDR1 and CDR2 (germline): SNHLY, FYNNEI. This CDR3 region has 14 residues. V was trimmed by 7 bases and J by 6 bases, leaving 16 bases between them. CDR3 bases: TGTGCCAGCAAATCGAGGACGGCGGGCAATGAGCAGTTCTTC. Protein: CASKSRTAGNEQFF.

J is TRBJ2-1 and V is TRBV28; 8 bases line up with TRBD2. The V gene end was trimmed by 1 base and the J gene end by 8 bases; junction bases not matched to a gene: 7. This CDR3 region has 15 residues. CDR1 MDHEN and CDR2 SYDVKM come from the germline V gene. Here the CDR3 reads CASSLSKGLADEQFF. Written as DNA, the CDR3 is TGTGCCAGCAGTTTATCCAAAGGACTAGCCGATGAGCAGTTCTTC.

The rearrangement uses TRBV12-3 or TRBV12-4 and TRBJ1-4, with 10 nucleotides matching TRBD1. The CDR3 extends over 16 amino acids. V gave up 2 bases and J gave up 10 bases; unmatched junction bases: 10. In DNA, the CDR3 is TGTGCCAGCAGTTTATCTCTGGGACAGGGGTCTCGAAAACTGTTTTTT. Translating it yields CASSLSLGQGSRKLFF.

The J gene is TRBJ2-2, the V gene TRBV25-1; no clear D gene. The germline V gene has CDR1 MGHDK and CDR2 SYGVNS. With 1 base removed from V and 4 bases from J, the gap between germline ends came to 7 bases. The CDR3 totals 14 residues. The CDR3 loop reads CASSELRSTGELFF. CDR3 in DNA: TGTGCCAGCAGTGAATTGCGGAGCACCGGGGAGCTGTTTTTT.

The rearrangement joins TRBV2 to TRBJ2-1; D gene uncertain. V dropped 5 bases and J dropped 6 bases, with 17 bases sitting between them. The CDR3 covers 15 residues. CDR1 is SNHLY, CDR2 FYNNEI, per germline. The CDR3, as DNA: TGTGCCAGCAGTCCCCAGAAGGCACTCATCAATGAGCAGTTCTTC. Amino acids: CASSPQKALINEQFF.

The chain links TRBV9 to TRBJ2-1; maybe TRBD2 (6 bases). Germline V gene lookup returns CDR1 SGDLS and CDR2 YYNGEE. V dropped 3 bases and J dropped 4 bases, with 11 bases sitting between them. The CDR3 totals 14 residues. DNA for the CDR3: TGTGCCAGCAGCGCCGTAGCGGTTTACAATGAGCAGTTCTTC. Encoded protein: CASSAVAVYNEQFF.

This clonotype was seen a few times. The chain joins TRBV3-1 to TRBJ2-7; tentatively, D is TRBD1 (5 bases). The germline V gene has CDR1 LGHDT and CDR2 YNNKEL (reference sequence). The CDR3 is 14 amino acids. Trimming cost V 3 bases and J 0 bases, with 9 bases left between them. DNA for the CDR3: TGTGCCAGCAGCCAGGGGCGCGGCTCCTACGAGCAGTACTTC. This sequence encodes CASSQGRGSYEQYF.